This TCR beta chain derives from a study of OX40 agonist ivuxolimab in advanced cancers. General study findings and limits: People who partly responded at 0.1-3.0 mg/kg had some of the least clonal expansion seen. The authors did not determine the antigen specificity of the expanded peripheral T cells.

Clones were read by immunoSEQ multiplex PCR, and TCRdb kept only the in-frame ones, dropping some. The sample includes approximately 90,000 clones, roughly 90% of them seen just once. Note on this clone: Its antigen is unknown.

Peripheral blood came from all dose cohorts at three timepoints. Germline CDR1 reads SNHLY; CDR2 reads FYNNEI. The CDR3 runs 12 residues. The germline V and J ends were trimmed by 6 bases and 6 bases, with 11 bases remaining between them. The chain uses TRBV2 and TRBJ1-2; weak D call: TRBD1 (6 bases). The source was CD4+ or CD8+ T cells sorted from blood, collected in a trial of the OX40 agonist ivuxolimab. This TCR was sampled from an adult with an advanced solid tumor such as melanoma, head and neck, liver or kidney cancer. CDR3 region: CASRADSDGYTF. CDR3 DNA: TGTGCCAGCAGAGCGGACAGTGATGGCTACACCTTC.